Listed below are T cell receptor beta chains from one sample, sequenced in a study of blood T cell repertoires in COVID-19. Sequenced by immunoSEQ multiplex PCR; TCRdb stores in-frame clones only, minus some. The data contain fewer than 250,000 clones, just over 85% of them seen just once; the ten biggest clones take up less than 5%. The sample taken for sequencing was PBMCs or T cells enriched from blood (not recorded which). These receptors all come from a woman in her 40s with acute COVID-19. The CDR3 runs from the conserved cysteine through the conserved F or W. Each record gives: J gene, clone size, V gene, D gene, CDR3 protein, CDR3 DNA. A D gene is named only where the DNA matches it firmly. Clone size is shown for a subset of rows, as once, few, many or a class of expanded clone.

TRBJ2-7 - TRBV28 TRBD2 CASSFTPASGRNEQYF TGTGCCAGCAGTTTCACCCCGGCTAGCGGGAGGAACGAGCAGTACTTC
TRBJ2-1 - TRBV28 - CASSFLGPSSYNEQFF TGTGCCAGCAGTTTCCTGGGCCCGAGCTCCTACAATGAGCAGTTCTTC
TRBJ1-6 - TRBV7-3 - CASSMGASTNSPLHF TGTGCCAGCAGCATGGGGGCATCGACTAATTCACCCCTCCACTTT
TRBJ1-1 once TRBV28 TRBD1 CASTIQGARPAFF TGTGCCAGCACCATACAGGGGGCGCGTCCGGCTTTCTTT
TRBJ2-7 - TRBV2 - CASSEAVASEQYF TGTGCCAGCAGTGAAGCGGTCGCTAGCGAGCAGTACTTC
TRBJ1-2 - TRBV28 TRBD1 CASSFSGTGGRGGYTF TGTGCCAGCAGTTTCTCCGGGACAGGGGGCCGGGGTGGCTACACCTTC
TRBJ2-7 - TRBV27 TRBD2 CASSQAGGSYEQYF TGTGCCAGCAGCCAAGCGGGAGGTTCCTACGAGCAGTACTTC
TRBJ1-4 few TRBV28 TRBD1 CASSLYQGATNEKLFF TGTGCCAGCAGTTTATATCAGGGGGCAACTAATGAAAAACTGTTTTTT
TRBJ2-2 - TRBV2 - CASSPTNTGELFF TGTGCCAGCAGTCCTACGAACACCGGGGAGCTGTTTTTT
TRBJ2-1 - TRBV5-6 TRBD2 CASRRLAGHSSYNEQFF TGTGCCAGCCGGAGACTAGCGGGTCACAGCTCCTACAATGAGCAGTTCTTC
TRBJ2-7 few TRBV4-1 TRBD2 CASSQASGGPYEQYF TGCGCCAGCAGCCAAGCTAGCGGGGGCCCCTACGAGCAGTACTTC
TRBJ1-2 - TRBV10-3 - CAISVTENYGYTF TGTGCCATCAGTGTGACAGAGAACTATGGCTACACCTTC
TRBJ2-3 - TRBV27 - CASSLGSRDTQYF TGTGCCAGCAGTTTGGGTAGCAGAGATACGCAGTATTTT
TRBJ2-7 - TRBV28 - CASSPRGTTYEQYF TGTGCCAGCAGTCCGCGGGGGACAACCTACGAGCAGTACTTC
TRBJ1-3 - TRBV20-1 - CSASQTGNTIYF TGCAGTGCTAGTCAAACTGGAAACACCATATATTTT
TRBJ1-1 - TRBV6-5 - CASSRENTEAFF TGTGCCAGCAGCCGAGAGAACACTGAAGCTTTCTTT
TRBJ2-3 - TRBV7-8 TRBD2 CASSLVVGGDEGTDTQYF TGTGCCAGCAGCTTAGTGGTGGGAGGGGACGAGGGCACAGATACGCAGTATTTT